These 9 T cell receptor beta chains share one sample of origin, sequenced in a study of blood T cell repertoires in COVID-19. Only in-frame clones appear in the TCRdb table, and some are missing; sequencing was by immunoSEQ multiplex PCR. Here the sample spans some 140,000 clones, around 83% being singletons. Sequencing was carried out using peripheral blood. Receptors were obtained from a woman in her sixties or seventies with acute or convalescent COVID-19.

V usage is TRBV19 and J usage is TRBJ1-2; maybe TRBD1 (5 bases). Germline CDR1 is LNHDA and CDR2 is SQIVND (reference sequence). There are 14 residues in the CDR3. V was trimmed by 1 base and J by 4 bases, leaving 10 bases between them. This chain's CDR3 is CASSIAGRGYGYTF. In DNA form, the CDR3 reads TGTGCCAGTAGTATAGCAGGGAGGGGCTATGGCTACACCTTC.

This chain uses TRBV5-1 with TRBJ2-7; D may be TRBD2 (6 bases). Trimming stripped 5 bases from V and 3 bases from J, with 12 bases between. The CDR3 contains 13 residues. Germline V lookup: CDR1 SGHRS, CDR2 YFSETQ. CDR3 in amino acids: CASRTPGVYEQYF. The CDR3 DNA sequence: TGCGCCAGCAGAACCCCGGGGGTCTACGAGCAGTACTTC.

The CDR3 reads CASSQISPGQGGYTF. In DNA form, the CDR3 reads TGCGCCAGCAGCCAAATCTCTCCGGGACAGGGTGGCTACACCTTC. This chain connects TRBV4-1 to TRBJ1-2; TRBD1 agrees at 9 bases. The V gene end was trimmed by 2 bases and the J gene end by 7 bases; junction bases not matched to a gene: 8. Germline V lookup: CDR1 MGHRA, CDR2 YSYEKL. The CDR3 runs to 15 residues.

The chain joins TRBV27 to TRBJ1-1; D unclear. From germline, CDR1 is MNHEY and CDR2 SMNVEV (reference sequence). The germline V and J ends were trimmed by 7 bases and 6 bases, with 15 bases remaining between them. CDR3 length: 13 amino acids. CDR3 sequence: CASKYQEGPEAFF. The CDR3 region has the DNA TGTGCCAGCAAGTATCAGGAGGGCCCTGAAGCTTTCTTT.

This sequence joins TRBV24-1 and TRBJ2-7; 13 bases map to TRBD2. Germline V CDR1 and CDR2: KGHDR, SFDVKD. Trimming at V came to 3 bases and at J to 12 bases, leaving 10 bases not matched to a gene. CDR3 size: 15 residues. The CDR3 is CATSDILTSGGPRYF. The CDR3 bases are TGTGCCACCAGTGATATCCTGACTAGCGGGGGGCCACGGTACTTC.

The chain links TRBV11-2 to TRBJ1-2; 12 bases match TRBD1. Germline assignment: CDR1 SGHAT and CDR2 FQNNGV. CDR3 length: 16 amino acids. Trimming cost V 5 bases and J 6 bases; bases outside gene matches: 10. Here the CDR3 reads CASSAPGTGGRNGYTF. As DNA, the CDR3 is TGTGCCAGCAGCGCACCCGGGACAGGGGGCCGGAATGGCTACACCTTC.

This sequence joins TRBV7-6 and TRBJ2-3; 12 bases match TRBD2. The ends lost 5 bases at V and 1 base at J; junction bases unmatched: 7. Germline-derived CDR1 and CDR2 are SGHVS and FNYEAQ. The CDR3 contains 17 residues. The chain's CDR3 is CASSLSSGGAGTDTQYF. In nucleotides, the CDR3 is TGTGCCAGCAGCCTGTCTAGCGGGGGGGCAGGCACAGATACGCAGTATTTT.

CDR3 protein: CASSRTGQSSYEQYF. The CDR3, as DNA: TGTGCCAGCTCGCGGACAGGGCAAAGCTCCTACGAGCAGTACTTC. This rearrangement joins TRBV18 to TRBJ2-7; TRBD1 matches at 8 bases. In germline, CDR1 is KGHSH, CDR2 LQKENI. This CDR3 has 15 residues. J gave up 0 bases and V 6 bases, and 7 bases lay outside the gene matches. Supplemented by reference TRBV18 and TRBJ2-7, the full variable domain reads NAGVMQNPRHLVRRRGQEARLRCSPMKGHSHVYWYRQLPEEGLKFMVYLQKENIIDESGMPKERFSAEFPKEGPSILRIQQVVRGDSAAYFCASSRTGQSSYEQYFGPGTRLTVT.

The chain employs TRBV5-4 and TRBJ2-3; 14 nucleotides align to TRBD2. Germline lookup yields CDR1 SGHNT and CDR2 YYREEE (reference sequence). The V segment lost 4 bases and the J segment 4 bases; nucleotides outside the gene matches: 8. The CDR3 extends over 17 amino acids. The CDR3 sequence: CASSPTSGGGAADTQYF. The CDR3 nucleotides are TGTGCCAGCAGCCCGACTAGCGGGGGGGGTGCTGCAGATACGCAGTATTTT.